The 12 T cell receptor beta chains given below trace back to one sample, sequenced in a study of cytomegalovirus exposure and HLA in healthy donors. The method was immunoSEQ multiplex PCR; TCRdb's version includes in-frame clones alone and lacks a portion of them. There are some 320,000 clones in the sample; roughly 87% occur only once, and over 1% lies in the top ten. Sequenced input: PBMCs. These receptors originate from a woman aged 25-40 years in good health and CMV-seropositive.

V gene TRBV28 combines with J gene TRBJ2-7; TRBD2 agrees at 9 bases. The trim removed 3 bases at V and 3 bases at J, leaving 3 bases unmatched. The CDR3 totals 14 residues. The germline V gene has CDR1 MDHEN and CDR2 SYDVKM. CDR3 in DNA: TGTGCCAGCAGTTTTTGGCGGGAGGGCTACGAGCAGTACTTC. This codes for CASSFWREGYEQYF.

The CDR3 spells CASSERVEGENEQFF. Here the CDR3 DNA reads TGTGCCAGCAGTGAAAGAGTGGAGGGGGAAAATGAGCAGTTCTTC. The chain has TRBV2 and TRBJ2-1, with D perhaps TRBD1 or TRBD2 (6 bases each). The germline V and J ends were trimmed by 2 bases and 7 bases, with 15 bases remaining between them. CDR3 length: 15 amino acids. CDR1 and CDR2 (germline): SNHLY, FYNNEI.

The J gene is TRBJ2-5, the V gene TRBV12-5; no clear D. The germline V and J ends were trimmed by 1 base and 6 bases, with 3 bases remaining between them. CDR1 is LGHNT, CDR2 FRNRAP, per germline. The CDR3 extends over 11 amino acids. In nucleotides, the CDR3 is TGTGCTAGTGGTTTGGGTCAGACCCAGTACTTC. This codes for CASGLGQTQYF.

This clone was counted once. The V gene is TRBV19, the J gene TRBJ2-7; 8 nucleotides align to TRBD1. The CDR3 runs to 14 residues. V was clipped by 4 bases and J by 2 bases; unmatched bases: 4. CDR1 and CDR2 from the germline V gene are LNHDA and SQIVND (reference sequence). Written as DNA, the CDR3 is TGTGCCAGTAGTACGGGGACAGGTCCCTACGAGCAGTACTTC. Translating gives CASSTGTGPYEQYF.

V and J are TRBV15 and TRBJ2-4; D perhaps matches TRBD1 (6 bases). Germline-derived CDR1 and CDR2 are LNHNV and YYDKDF (reference sequence). The CDR3 covers 16 residues. The V and J ends lost 1 base and 9 bases respectively, with 19 bases between them. CDR3 sequence reads: CATSRAQMAMTGIQYF. The CDR3 DNA follows: TGTGCCACCAGCAGAGCACAGATGGCGATGACAGGCATTCAGTACTTC.

V is TRBV6-5 and J is TRBJ2-1, with 9 bases lining up with TRBD2. V was pared by 11 bases and J by 12 bases, with 14 bases of the junction left unmatched. Germline loops: CDR1 MNHEY, CDR2 SVGAGI. The CDR3 totals 13 residues. CDR3 sequence (DNA): TGTGCCGACCTAAAGCCCAGCGGGAGGAGGCAGTTCTTC. This encodes CADLKPSGRRQFF.

CDR3 region: CAWSPNWVKNIQYF. CDR3 nucleotides: TGTGCCTGGAGTCCCAATTGGGTCAAAAACATTCAGTACTTC. The chain is built from TRBV30 and TRBJ2-4; D is unresolved. The V and J ends lost 2 bases and 3 bases respectively, with 11 bases between them. The CDR3 length is 14 residues. The germline gives CDR1 GTSNPN, CDR2 SVGIG (reference sequence).

The V gene is TRBV25-1, the J gene TRBJ2-7; D not certain. The V end lost 4 bases, the J end lost 0 bases, and 10 bases lay between the germline ends. The CDR3 runs to 14 residues. CDR1 is MGHDK and CDR2 is SYGVNS in the germline V gene. The CDR3 DNA follows: TGTGCCAGCAGTGGTCTACCGAGCTCCTACGAGCAGTACTTC. Protein: CASSGLPSSYEQYF.

V and J are TRBV2 and TRBJ2-5; 9 bases are shared with TRBD1. The CDR3 totals 15 residues. CDR1 SNHLY and CDR2 FYNNEI come from the germline V gene. V lost 5 bases and J lost 5; bases outside the gene matches: 9. The CDR3 region has the DNA TGTGCCAGCAGTCAGACAGGGGGGTCGATGGAGACCCAGTACTTC. Translated, it gives CASSQTGGSMETQYF.

The rearrangement joins TRBV7-2 to TRBJ2-1; D is uncertain. Trimming took 1 base from V and 2 from J, leaving 9 bases between them. This CDR3 is 15 amino acids long. CDR1 SGHTA and CDR2 FQGNSA come from the germline V gene. The CDR3, as DNA: TGTGCCAGCAGCTTAGGGTCAATGACCTACAATGAGCAGTTCTTC. Translation: CASSLGSMTYNEQFF.

The rearrangement links TRBV30 to TRBJ2-7; D may be TRBD1 (6 bases). Germline assignment: CDR1 GTSNPN and CDR2 SVGIG (reference sequence). The germline V and J ends were trimmed by 7 bases and 2 bases, with 12 bases remaining between them. This CDR3 comprises 12 residues. DNA for the CDR3: TGTGCCTTCCTAAGGGGGACCTACGAGCAGTACTTC. Protein: CAFLRGTYEQYF.

The chain couples TRBV13 to TRBJ2-1; 9 bases are shared with TRBD1. Germline V gene data show CDR1 as PRHDT and CDR2 as FYEKMQ (reference sequence). This CDR3 contains 16 residues. V shed 4 bases, J shed 9 bases, and the junction held 13 bases outside the gene matches. In DNA, the CDR3 is TGTGCCAGCAGCTCTAGTGCTTACAGGGGGCTAGGTGAGCAGTTCTTC. This gives the protein CASSSSAYRGLGEQFF.